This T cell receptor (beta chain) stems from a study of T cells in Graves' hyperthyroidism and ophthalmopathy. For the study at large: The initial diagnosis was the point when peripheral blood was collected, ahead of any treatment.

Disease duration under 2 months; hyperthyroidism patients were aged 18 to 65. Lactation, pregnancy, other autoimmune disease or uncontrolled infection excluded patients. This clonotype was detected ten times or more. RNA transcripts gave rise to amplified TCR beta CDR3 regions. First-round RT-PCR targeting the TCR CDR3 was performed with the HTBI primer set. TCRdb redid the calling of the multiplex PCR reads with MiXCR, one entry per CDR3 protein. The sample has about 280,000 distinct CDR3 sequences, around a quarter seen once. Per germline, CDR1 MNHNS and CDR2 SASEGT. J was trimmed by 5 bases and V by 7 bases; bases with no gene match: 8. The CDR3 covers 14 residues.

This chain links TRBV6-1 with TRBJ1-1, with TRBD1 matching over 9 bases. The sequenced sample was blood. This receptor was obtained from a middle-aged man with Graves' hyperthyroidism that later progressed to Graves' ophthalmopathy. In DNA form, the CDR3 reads TGTGCCAGCACCCAGACAGGGGGTTGGACTGAAGCTTTCTTT. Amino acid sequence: CASTQTGGWTEAFF.